Below are 10 T cell receptor beta chains sequenced from a single sample in a study of cytomegalovirus exposure and HLA in healthy donors. Both 60 Vbeta primers and 13 Jbeta primers went into the PCR. The method was immunoSEQ multiplex PCR; TCRdb's version includes in-frame clones alone and lacks a portion of them. The sample records 100,000 to 150,000 clones, roughly 17% being singletons. The sequencing sample was made of PBMCs. The receptors stem from a female donor in good health and CMV-seropositive.

The chain uses TRBV9 and TRBJ1-1, with 9 bases fitting TRBD1. The CDR3 runs 13 residues. With 3 bases clipped from V and 8 bases from J, the junction kept 5 bases outside the gene matches. Germline assignment: CDR1 SGDLS and CDR2 YYNGEE. CDR3 sequence (DNA): TGTGCCAGCAGCGAGGGACAGGGTCTAGAAGCTTTCTTT. This gives the protein CASSEGQGLEAFF.

This clone was found a few times. This chain joins TRBV5-4 and TRBJ1-2; D perhaps matches TRBD1 (6 bases). The CDR3 runs to 14 residues. The germline gives CDR1 SGHNT, CDR2 YYREEE (reference sequence). The V gene lost 3 bases and the J gene lost 6 bases, with 15 bases spanning the gap. CDR3 nucleotide sequence: TGTGCCAGCAGCTCCGGACAGAGCTCGCATGGCTACACCTTC. It translates to CASSSGQSSHGYTF.

V and J are TRBV6-5 and TRBJ2-2, with no clear D. CDR3 length: 14 residues. CDR1 is MNHEY, CDR2 SVGAGI, per germline. The germline V and J ends were trimmed by 6 bases and 5 bases, with 13 bases remaining between them. The CDR3 spells CASRRLTTTGELFF. In DNA, the CDR3 is TGTGCCAGCAGACGTCTAACTACAACCGGGGAGCTGTTTTTT.

The chain is built from TRBV1 and TRBJ2-1; the DNA was not used to check the table's D call, TRBD2. TRBV1 is a known pseudogene. CDR3 length: 18 residues. CDR3 bases: TGCACCAGCAGCCAAGATCTGGCGGGGGGGGATTACAACAATGAGCAGTTCTTC. This codes for CTSSQDLAGGDYNNEQFF.

This clone was counted between two and nine times. The rearrangement links TRBV10-3 to TRBJ2-6; 7 bases are shared with TRBD2. CDR3 length: 15 amino acids. Germline V CDR1 and CDR2: ENHRY, SYGVKD. Trimming at V came to 4 bases and at J to 0 bases, leaving 0 bases not matched to a gene. CDR3 coding DNA: TGTGCCATCAGTGGGACTAGCTCTGGGGCCAACGTCCTGACTTTC. This gives the protein CAISGTSSGANVLTF.

Only a few counts were recorded for this clone. J is TRBJ2-7 and V is TRBV19, with 16 bases lining up with TRBD2. This CDR3 is built from 18 residues. The trim removed 3 bases at V and 2 bases at J, leaving 7 bases unmatched. Per the germline V gene, CDR1 is LNHDA and CDR2 is SQIVND (reference sequence). Here the CDR3 reads CASSIRPGLAGGPYEQYF. CDR3 nucleotide sequence: TGTGCCAGTAGTATTCGGCCGGGACTAGCGGGAGGGCCCTACGAGCAGTACTTC.

This clone was seen repeatedly, ten times or more. This chain connects TRBV2 to TRBJ2-7, with TRBD1 identical over 9 bases. The junction had 10 bases not matched to a gene; V was cut back by 1 base and J by 9 bases. The CDR3 is made up of 15 amino acids. The germline V gene encodes CDR1 SNHLY and CDR2 FYNNEI. For the CDR3, the DNA is TGTGCCAGCAGTGAAGATCTGGGACAGGGCGCTTCGCAGTACTTC. Its protein is CASSEDLGQGASQYF.

This chain connects TRBV30 to TRBJ1-4; perhaps TRBD1 as D (5 bases). Trimming shortened V by 5 bases and J by 1 base, and 20 bases separated the two germline ends. Germline CDR1 reads GTSNPN; CDR2 reads SVGIG (reference sequence). This CDR3 is 17 amino acids long. The CDR3 region is CAWGVYVPGGTNEKLFF. DNA of the CDR3: TGTGCCTGGGGGGTGTACGTCCCGGGGGGAACTAATGAAAAACTGTTTTTT. Using reference TRBV30 and TRBJ1-4 for the parts outside the CDR3, the full variable domain is SQTIHQWPATLVQPVGSPLSLECTVEGTSNPNLYWYRQAAGRGLQLLFYSVGIGQISSEVPQNLSASRPQDRQFILSSKKLLLSDSGFYLCAWGVYVPGGTNEKLFFGSGTQLSVL.

The chain recombines TRBV10-3 with TRBJ2-7; 9 bases line up with TRBD2. CDR3 length equals 16 residues. Germline V CDR1 and CDR2: ENHRY, SYGVKD. The V and J ends lost 3 bases and 2 bases, in that order; junction bases with no gene match: 8. The CDR3 region is CAISEGAGGLTYEQYF. As DNA, the CDR3 is TGTGCCATCAGTGAAGGAGCGGGGGGACTTACCTACGAGCAGTACTTC.

This clone was seen a handful of times. The chain joins TRBV7-9 to TRBJ2-7; possibly TRBD2 for D (5 bases). Per the germline V gene, CDR1 is SEHNR and CDR2 is FQNEAQ (reference sequence). CDR3 length: 11 amino acids. V lost 3 bases to trimming and J lost 7 bases, with 7 bases between them. For the CDR3, the DNA is TGTGCCAGCAGCTTCACGGGAGAGCAGTACTTC. This encodes CASSFTGEQYF. The full variable domain, rest sourced from reference TRBV7-9 and TRBJ2-7, is DTGVSQNPRHKITKRGQNVTFRCDPISEHNRLYWYRQTLGQGPEFLTYFQNEAQLEKSRLLSDRFSAERPKGSFSTLEIQRTEQGDSAMYLCASSFTGEQYFGPGTRLTVT.